Following are 24 T cell receptor beta chains from one sample sequenced in a study of vaccination and CD4 T cells after COVID-19. An Oncomine TCR Beta short-read assay was used to sequence the DNA from cultured CD4+ T cells. TCRdb itself ran the PCR reads through MiXCR, one entry per CDR3 protein. The sample records 19,000 or so distinct CDR3 sequences, about 45% being singletons. These receptors lack a known antigen. The treatment was: approximately nine-day PBMC culture with coronavirus spike peptide pools or control peptides (ViraFEST assay). Sequenced here: CD4+ T cells from blood, cultured in vitro, sampled after SARS-CoV-2 vaccination. The receptors were sampled from a human donor who had recovered from COVID-19.

This clonotype showed up just a few times. The CDR3 reads CASSRQGSFYGYTF. The CDR3, as DNA: TGTGCCAGTAGTAGACAGGGGAGTTTCTATGGCTACACCTTC. V and J are TRBV19 and TRBJ1-2; 8 bases match TRBD1. The J segment lost 4 bases and the V segment lost 4 bases, leaving 5 bases of the junction unmatched. Germline V gene lookup returns CDR1 LNHDA and CDR2 SQIVND (reference sequence). The CDR3 sequence is 14 residues long.

This clonotype was counted between two and nine times. The chain is built from TRBV27 and TRBJ1-6, with TRBD1 matching over 8 bases. V trimming: 5 bases; J trimming: 10 bases; junction bases outside the gene matches: 4. This CDR3 spans 13 amino acids. Germline assignment: CDR1 MNHEY and CDR2 SMNVEV (reference sequence). This chain's CDR3 is CASSPGQGSPLHF. CDR3 sequence (DNA): TGTGCCAGCAGTCCCGGACAGGGATCACCCCTCCACTTT.

The V gene is TRBV11-3, the J gene TRBJ1-6, with D uncertain. V was shortened by 5 bases and J by 0 bases, with 2 bases between the two germline ends. The CDR3 runs 13 residues. CDR1 SGHNT and CDR2 YENEEA come from the germline V gene. CDR3 region: CASSVSYNSPLHF. DNA for the CDR3: TGTGCCAGCAGCGTCTCCTATAATTCACCCCTCCACTTT.

The rearrangement joins TRBV19 to TRBJ1-2, with D uncertain. The V gene's germline CDR1 is LNHDA and CDR2 SQIVND (reference sequence). V lost 5 bases and J lost 0, with 13 bases in between. CDR3 length: 15 amino acids. The CDR3 region is CASSPPSPTNYGYTF. CDR3 bases: TGTGCCAGTAGTCCTCCATCGCCGACTAACTATGGCTACACCTTC.

The rearrangement joins TRBV7-6 to TRBJ1-6, with D unclear. The CDR3 has 13 amino acids. Trimming shortened V by 5 bases and J by 4 bases, and 6 bases separated the two germline ends. Per the germline V gene, CDR1 is SGHVS and CDR2 is FNYEAQ. CDR3 sequence (DNA): TGTGCCAGCAGCGGAGGTTATAATTCACCCCTCCACTTT. Its translation: CASSGGYNSPLHF.

The chain combines TRBV10-2 with TRBJ2-2, with 9 bases fitting TRBD1. Germline CDR1 reads WSHSY; CDR2 reads SAAADI. This CDR3 region has 16 residues. V gave up 0 bases and J gave up 5 bases; unmatched junction bases: 4. DNA for the CDR3: TGCGCCAGCAGTGAGTCCCGGGACAGGGCAACCGGGGAGCTGTTTTTT. Translated: CASSESRDRATGELFF.

This clonotype turned up a few times. This chain uses TRBV7-7 with TRBJ2-5; D possibly corresponds to TRBD1 (5 bases). Germline CDR1 reads SSHAT; CDR2 reads FNYEAQ (reference sequence). Trimming stripped 1 base from V and 4 bases from J, with 13 bases between. CDR3 length: 15 amino acids. The CDR3 loop reads CASSLGVGQTETQYF. CDR3 sequence (DNA): TGTGCCAGCAGCTTAGGAGTGGGGCAGACAGAGACCCAGTACTTC.

This clonotype was counted a few times. One junction end does not reproduce the germline sequence, and a read error may be involved. The V and J genes are TRBV11-3 and TRBJ1-6; TRBD1 aligns across 8 bases. Germline V CDR1 and CDR2: SGHNT, YENEEA. CDR3 length: 16 amino acids. The DNA for the CDR3 is TGTGCCAGCAGCCTAGACAGGGGAACGTATAATTCACCCCTCCACTTT. Residues: CASSLDRGTYNSPLHF. Full variable domain (remainder filled in from reference TRBV11-3 and TRBJ1-6): EAGVVQSPRYKIIEKKQPVAFWCNPISGHNTLYWYLQNLGQGPELLIRYENEEAVDDSQLPKDRFSAERLKGVDSTLKIQPAELGDSAVYLCASSLDRGTYNSPLHFGNGTRLTVT.

V is TRBV6-1 and J is TRBJ1-6, with a weak D call TRBD1 (6 bases). CDR1 MNHNS and CDR2 SASEGT come from the germline V gene. This CDR3 has 12 amino acids. V gave up 8 bases and J gave up 9 bases, with 11 bases separating them. CDR3 DNA: TGTGCCAGCGCAGGGGACGTTTCACCCCTCCACTTT. It encodes CASAGDVSPLHF.

The chain combines TRBV20-1 with TRBJ1-2; TRBD1 aligns across 8 bases. Germline CDR1 reads DFQATT; CDR2 reads SNEGSKA (reference sequence). The CDR3 is made up of 15 amino acids. After removal of 2 bases from V and 5 bases from J, the junction contained 10 bases not matched to a gene. CDR3 amino acids: CSARSQLRTGYGYTF. The CDR3 region has the DNA TGCAGTGCTAGATCACAACTTAGGACAGGGTATGGCTACACCTTC.

This clonotype appeared a few times. J is TRBJ2-3 and V is TRBV20-1; perhaps TRBD2 as D (5 bases). The CDR3 is 15 residues long. The germline V gene has CDR1 DFQATT and CDR2 SNEGSKA (reference sequence). Trimming removed 6 bases at V and 2 bases at J, with 18 bases between. CDR3 protein: CSALKFGETTDTQYF. CDR3 nucleotide sequence: TGCAGTGCCCTCAAGTTCGGGGAGACCACAGATACGCAGTATTTT.

This clonotype has a handful of counts. This chain's CDR3 is CSARDPRGSSYEQYF. CDR3 coding DNA: TGCAGTGCTAGAGATCCCAGGGGGAGCTCCTACGAGCAGTACTTC. The chain joins TRBV20-1 to TRBJ2-7, with 7 positions matching TRBD1. Germline V gene lookup returns CDR1 DFQATT and CDR2 SNEGSKA (reference sequence). The CDR3 totals 15 residues. V lost 0 bases, J lost 0 bases, and 5 bases stayed unmatched.

The chain couples TRBV19 to TRBJ1-1; D gene unclear. Trimming cost V 5 bases and J 4 bases, with 14 bases left between them. Looked up from germline, CDR1 is LNHDA and CDR2 is SQIVND (reference sequence). The CDR3 covers 14 residues. The CDR3 DNA follows: TGTGCCAGTAGTGTGAGCAGTTTGGGCACTGAAGCTTTCTTT. This sequence encodes CASSVSSLGTEAFF.

In this sample, this clonotype turned up once. The chain links TRBV28 to TRBJ1-5; no firm D call. Germline loops: CDR1 MDHEN, CDR2 SYDVKM. The CDR3 sequence is 13 residues long. V gave up 4 bases and J gave up 4 bases, with 8 bases separating them. CDR3 sequence reads: CASSWVGNQPQHF. The DNA of the CDR3 is TGTGCCAGCAGTTGGGTGGGAAATCAGCCCCAGCATTTT.

This clonotype was seen a few times. CDR3: CSARGRGGNSPRETQYF. CDR3 DNA sequence: TGCAGTGCTAGGGGACGTGGGGGGAACTCCCCCCGGGAGACCCAGTACTTC. This chain joins TRBV20-1 and TRBJ2-5; D possibly corresponds to TRBD2 (6 bases). The V gene's germline CDR1 is DFQATT and CDR2 SNEGSKA (reference sequence). The CDR3 has 17 amino acids. The germline V and J ends were trimmed by 3 bases and 5 bases, with 25 bases remaining between them.

V gene TRBV11-2 combines with J gene TRBJ1-2; no firm D call. The ends were cut back, 0 bases at V and 3 bases at J, with 11 bases in the middle. The CDR3 has 15 amino acids. Germline values: CDR1 SGHAT, CDR2 FQNNGV. CDR3 DNA: TGTGCCAGCAGCTTAGATGCTGGATTCGACTATGGCTACACCTTC. Its protein is CASSLDAGFDYGYTF.

This clonotype turned up a few times. The chain employs TRBV7-2 and TRBJ2-7; TRBD1 agrees at 7 bases. Germline CDR1 and CDR2: SGHTA and FQGNSA. J gave up 2 bases and V 6 bases, and 10 bases lay outside the gene matches. The CDR3 covers 15 residues. The CDR3: CASRRNPQGTYEQYF. CDR3 DNA: TGTGCCAGCAGGCGTAACCCACAGGGGACCTACGAGCAGTACTTC.

This clonotype turned up a few times. This chain connects TRBV19 to TRBJ2-7; 11 bases are a match to TRBD2. V lost 2 bases, J lost 5 bases, and 5 bases stayed unmatched. CDR3 length equals 15 residues. Germline V gene data show CDR1 as LNHDA and CDR2 as SQIVND (reference sequence). The CDR3 bases are TGTGCCAGTAGTATAAGTAGCGGGAGGGCCCACGAGCAGTACTTC. Protein sequence: CASSISSGRAHEQYF.

This chain uses TRBV6-5 with TRBJ2-3, with 7 bases aligning to TRBD2. Per the germline V gene, CDR1 is MNHEY and CDR2 is SVGAGI. Trimming took 2 bases from V and 0 from J; bases not matched to a gene: 2. The CDR3 loop spans 15 amino acids. CDR3 bases: TGTGCCAGCAGTTACAGCGGGAAGAGCACAGATACGCAGTATTTT. Translation gives CASSYSGKSTDTQYF.

The rearrangement links TRBV25-1 to TRBJ2-3; the D call may be TRBD1 or TRBD2 (6 bases each). Trimming stripped 4 bases from V and 2 bases from J, with 13 bases between. The CDR3 has 15 amino acids. Germline assignment: CDR1 MGHDK and CDR2 SYGVNS. In DNA form, the CDR3 reads TGTGCCAGCAGTGCGGGGGCAGAATTCACAGATACGCAGTATTTT. Amino acid sequence: CASSAGAEFTDTQYF.

The chain carries TRBV10-3 and TRBJ1-3; D is uncertain. The V gene lost 10 bases and the J gene lost 3 bases, with 10 bases spanning the gap. CDR1 is ENHRY, CDR2 SYGVKD, per germline. This CDR3 contains 12 residues. The CDR3 protein is CATEGFGNTIYF. The CDR3 DNA follows: TGTGCCACTGAGGGATTTGGAAACACCATATATTTT.

This clonotype was detected a few times. The chain recombines TRBV20-1 with TRBJ2-5; D is ambiguous. The CDR3 is made up of 11 amino acids. Germline CDR1 is DFQATT and CDR2 is SNEGSKA (reference sequence). V lost 6 bases and J 7 bases, leaving 12 bases between the germline ends. Here the CDR3 reads CSARQSGTQYF. CDR3 DNA sequence: TGCAGTGCACGCCAAAGTGGGACCCAGTACTTC.

This sequence joins TRBV20-1 and TRBJ2-7, with 10 bases that match TRBD2. Losses at the gene ends were 1 base for V and 0 bases for J; bases not matched to a gene: 9. The CDR3 length is 17 residues. Germline V gene lookup returns CDR1 DFQATT and CDR2 SNEGSKA (reference sequence). The CDR3 coding sequence is TGCAGTGCTAGAGGAGTTGGTAAGCGGGGGGGCTCCTACGAGCAGTACTTC. Amino acid sequence: CSARGVGKRGGSYEQYF.

The chain links TRBV20-1 to TRBJ1-1, with a possible D match to TRBD1 (5 bases). Germline CDR1 DFQATT, CDR2 SNEGSKA (reference sequence). The V gene lost 3 bases and the J gene lost 10 bases, with 15 bases spanning the gap. The CDR3 length is 12 residues. The chain's CDR3 is CSASDSQRGAFF. In nucleotides, the CDR3 is TGCAGTGCTAGCGACAGCCAGAGGGGAGCTTTCTTT.